The rows below give T cell receptor beta chains drawn from one sample of a study of T cell repertoires in cytomegalovirus infection. The antigens for these receptors are not known. TCRdb reanalysed the reads using MiXCR and keeps one entry per CDR3 protein. This sample has 300,000 to 400,000 distinct CDR3 sequences, with 25% to 30% found just once. The sample in question was cultured PBMCs, obtained from culture after CMV antigen stimulation. These receptor sequences come from a human donor in good health (CMV status not recorded). Some clones in this sample may be carry-over from other donors' samples. Both conserved end residues are part of each CDR3. D genes are given only for firm matches. The listing skips clone size in some rows; elsewhere it reads once, few, many or a size class.

d_gene	v_gene	j_gene	abundance	CDR3aa	CDR3nt
-	TRBV20-1	TRBJ1-3	few	CSARDLGARGNTIYF	TGCAGTGCTAGAGATCTGGGGGCGCGGGGAAACACCATATATTTT
TRBD1	TRBV5-4	TRBJ2-1	once	CASSLQGGNEQFF	TGTGCCAGCAGCTTACAGGGGGGCAATGAGCAGTTCTTC
-	TRBV12-3/TRBV12-4	TRBJ1-2	many	CASSLLEYDYGYTF	TGTGCCAGCAGTTTATTGGAATACGACTATGGCTACACCTTC
-	TRBV7-9	TRBJ2-6	few	CASSLGQGTGGANVLTF	TGTGCCAGCAGCTTAGGGCAGGGGACGGGTGGGGCCAACGTCCTGACTTTC
-	TRBV19	TRBJ1-5	-	CASSIRGSVSGNQPQHF	TGTGCCAGTAGTATACGAGGTTCAGTCAGCGGAAATCAGCCCCAGCATTTT
TRBD2	TRBV18	TRBJ2-2	once	CASSPRIAGESTGELFF	TGTGCCAGCTCACCACGGATAGCGGGAGAGTCCACCGGGGAGCTGTTTTTT
-	TRBV7-9	TRBJ1-1	many	CASSPPVNTEAFF	TGTGCCAGCAGCCCCCCCGTGAACACTGAAGCTTTCTTT
-	TRBV11-2	TRBJ2-3	few	CASSSGVFRADTQYF	TGTGCCAGCAGTTCGGGAGTCTTCCGGGCAGATACGCAGTATTTT
TRBD1	TRBV28	TRBJ1-5	few	CASRPTGGPQHF	TGTGCCAGCAGACCGACAGGGGGACCCCAGCATTTT
-	TRBV7-9	TRBJ2-6	-	CASSLSEVSGANVLTF	TGTGCCAGCAGCTTATCTGAGGTCTCTGGGGCCAACGTCCTGACTTTC
TRBD1	TRBV7-9	TRBJ2-1	few	CASSPGTAYEQFF	TGTGCCAGCAGCCCCGGGACAGCCTATGAGCAGTTCTTC
TRBD2	TRBV5-4	TRBJ2-1	once	CASSLQLAGYNEQFF	TGTGCCAGCAGCTTACAACTAGCGGGTTACAATGAGCAGTTCTTC
-	TRBV7-8	TRBJ2-2	many	CASSPTRLHGTGELFF	TGTGCCAGCAGCCCCACTCGGCTCCACGGCACCGGGGAGCTGTTTTTT
TRBD1	TRBV12-3/TRBV12-4	TRBJ1-1	-	CASSPGGASTEAFF	TGTGCCAGCAGTCCAGGGGGCGCAAGCACTGAAGCTTTCTTT
TRBD2	TRBV4-1	TRBJ2-7	many	CASSQSVVAGGPGEQYF	TGCGCCAGCAGCCAAAGCGTCGTAGCGGGGGGGCCGGGCGAGCAGTACTTC
TRBD2	TRBV2	TRBJ2-1	-	CASSQDRAGGSYNEQFF	TGTGCCAGCAGCCAAGATAGAGCGGGAGGGTCCTACAATGAGCAGTTCTTC
-	TRBV7-2	TRBJ2-4	-	CASSFGTPNIQYF	TGTGCCAGCAGCTTCGGGACGCCAAACATTCAGTACTTC
TRBD1	TRBV24-1	TRBJ2-3	few	CATSRGGGQGITDTQYF	TGTGCCACCAGCAGGGGGGGAGGACAGGGGATCACAGATACGCAGTATTTT
TRBD1	TRBV27	TRBJ2-5	-	CAISRQGETRLRETQYF	TGTGCCATCAGCCGACAGGGGGAAACTAGGCTAAGAGAGACCCAGTACTTC
-	TRBV27	TRBJ1-2	many	CASSFGLSGGLLDGYTF	TGTGCCAGCAGTTTCGGCTTATCAGGAGGGCTCTTAGATGGCTACACCTTC
TRBD1	TRBV7-8	TRBJ1-2	-	CDSSLDGIQGAVYGYTF	TGTGACAGCAGCTTAGATGGGATACAGGGGGCTGTCTATGGCTACACCTTC
-	TRBV12-3/TRBV12-4	TRBJ1-5	few	CASSLAGAGNQPQHF	TGTGCCAGCAGTTTAGCTGGGGCAGGGAATCAGCCCCAGCATTTT
-	TRBV20-1	TRBJ2-5	few	CSARVTGAAETQYF	TGCAGTGCTAGGGTGACTGGGGCCGCAGAGACCCAGTACTTC
-	TRBV5-5	TRBJ2-7	once	CASNLASSYEQYF	TGTGCCAGCAACCTGGCCTCCTCCTACGAGCAGTACTTC
TRBD2	TRBV2	TRBJ2-3	-	CASRAPSGTQGGTDTQYF	TGTGCCAGCAGGGCGCCTAGCGGGACCCAGGGCGGCACAGATACGCAGTATTTT
-	TRBV14	TRBJ2-7	few	CASSQVGRGDYEQYF	TGTGCCAGCAGCCAAGTGGGCAGGGGAGACTACGAGCAGTACTTC
TRBD2	TRBV19	TRBJ2-3	-	CASSIRSGTSTTDTQYF	TGTGCCAGTAGTATTCGGAGCGGGACTAGTACAACAGATACGCAGTATTTT
-	TRBV6-2/TRBV6-3	TRBJ2-5	few	CASIQGPRETQYF	TGTGCCAGCATCCAGGGGCCCCGGGAGACCCAGTACTTC
-	TRBV7-8	TRBJ1-2	-	CASSFHNSNYGYTF	TGTGCCAGCAGCTTTCACAACTCTAACTATGGCTACACCTTC
-	TRBV4-1	TRBJ1-2	few	CASSQDLSHTYYGYTF	TGCGCCAGCAGCCAAGATCTGAGTCATACCTACTATGGCTACACCTTC
TRBD1	TRBV6-1	TRBJ1-5	-	CASTSFGTAAGGNQPQHF	TGTGCCAGCACTAGCTTCGGGACAGCCGCAGGTGGCAATCAGCCCCAGCATTTT
-	TRBV27	TRBJ2-5	-	CASSSGDHIREETQYF	TGTGCCAGCAGTTCCGGAGACCACATAAGGGAAGAGACCCAGTACTTC
TRBD2	TRBV10-3	TRBJ2-5	few	CAISELAGGRETQYF	TGTGCCATCAGTGAACTAGCGGGGGGGCGAGAGACCCAGTACTTC
-	TRBV18	TRBJ2-2	-	CASSQNDMTNTGELFF	TGTGCCAGCTCACAGAATGACATGACGAACACCGGGGAGCTGTTTTTT
TRBD2	TRBV7-9	TRBJ2-2	few	CASSLNPSGSLAGELFF	TGTGCCAGCAGCTTAAACCCTAGCGGGAGCTTGGCCGGGGAGCTGTTTTTT
TRBD1	TRBV12-3/TRBV12-4	TRBJ2-2	-	CASRMRTGATGELFF	TGTGCCAGCAGAATGCGGACAGGGGCCACCGGGGAGCTGTTTTTT
-	TRBV7-4	TRBJ2-3	many	CASSPRLDLTYTDTQYF	TGTGCCAGCAGCCCTAGGCTGGACTTGACCTACACAGATACGCAGTATTTT
TRBD1	TRBV7-2	TRBJ2-3	-	CASSPPGTATTDTQYF	TGTGCCAGCAGCCCACCCGGGACAGCAACCACAGATACGCAGTATTTT
-	TRBV20-1	TRBJ1-1	few	CSAPKLGNTEAFF	TGCAGTGCACCCAAACTCGGGAACACTGAAGCTTTCTTT
TRBD2	TRBV6-4	TRBJ2-1	few	CASSEASGAHNEQFF	TGTGCCAGCAGTGAAGCTAGCGGGGCTCACAATGAGCAGTTCTTC
TRBD2	TRBV27	TRBJ2-1	once	CASSLSSGGRAPLRSYNEQFF	TGTGCCAGCAGTTTATCTTCGGGCGGGAGGGCCCCCCTCAGGAGCTACAATGAGCAGTTCTTC
-	TRBV7-6	TRBJ1-3	many	CASSSRGLSFSGNTIYF	TGTGCCAGCAGCTCCCGGGGACTTTCCTTCTCTGGAAACACCATATATTTT
-	TRBV11-1	TRBJ1-1	few	CASSLPTTNTEAFF	TGTGCCAGCAGCTTACCGACTACTAACACTGAAGCTTTCTTT